The next 28 T cell receptor beta chains were all read from a single sample in a study of shared clonotypes between healthy human individuals. The method was immunoSEQ multiplex PCR; TCRdb's version includes in-frame clones alone and lacks a portion of them. There are around 990,000 clones in the sample; about 80% occur only once, and 0.89% lies in the top ten. Material for sequencing was memory CD4+ T cells from PBMCs. This sample's subset: CD45RA-negative fraction. These receptor sequences come from a man younger than 30 in good health. Some clones in this sample may be carry-over from other donors' samples.

V is TRBV7-2 and J is TRBJ2-2; D call uncertain. This CDR3 spans 14 amino acids. Germline lookup yields CDR1 SGHTA and CDR2 FQGNSA. V was cut by 6 bases and J by 2 bases, with 10 bases left in between. The CDR3 DNA reads as TGTGCCAGCAGTGGGCCACCTAACACCGGGGAGCTGTTTTTT. It yields the protein CASSGPPNTGELFF. Using reference TRBV7-2 and TRBJ2-2 for the parts outside the CDR3, the full variable domain is GAGVSQSPSNKVTEKGKDVELRCDPISGHTALYWYRQSLGQGLEFLIYFQGNSAPDKSGLPSDRFSAERTGGSVSTLTIQRTQQEDSAVYLCASSGPPNTGELFFGEGSRLTVL.

The gene calls are TRBV6-1 and TRBJ2-3, with TRBD2 matching 11 bases. There are 16 residues in the CDR3. The V gene's germline CDR1 is MNHNS and CDR2 SASEGT. V dropped 4 bases and J dropped 4; count of bases not matched to a gene: 7. The CDR3 reads CASSALSGRAADTQYF. The DNA for the CDR3 is TGTGCCAGCAGTGCTCTTAGCGGGAGGGCCGCAGATACGCAGTATTTT.

This chain joins TRBV18 and TRBJ1-1, with 7 bases matching TRBD1. The CDR3 is made up of 13 amino acids. Losses at the gene ends were 7 bases for V and 7 bases for J; bases not matched to a gene: 9. CDR1 is KGHSH, CDR2 LQKENI, per germline. The DNA for the CDR3 is TGTGCCAGCTACAGGGGTTGGGGCAGTGAAGCTTTCTTT. Translated: CASYRGWGSEAFF.

This clone has more than one count but fewer than ten. The chain carries TRBV6-1 and TRBJ1-2, with 8 bases lining up with TRBD1. The V and J ends lost 6 bases and 7 bases, in that order; junction bases with no gene match: 10. CDR3 length: 14 residues. From germline, CDR1 is MNHNS and CDR2 SASEGT. The CDR3 protein is CASRKTGDPLGYTF. The CDR3 region has the DNA TGTGCCAGCAGGAAGACAGGGGACCCGCTTGGCTACACCTTC.

This sequence joins TRBV7-2 and TRBJ2-7; 9 positions agree with TRBD2. V dropped 1 base and J dropped 2; count of bases not matched to a gene: 3. CDR1 SGHTA and CDR2 FQGNSA come from the germline V gene. The CDR3 loop spans 15 amino acids. DNA of the CDR3: TGTGCCAGCAGCTTAGAGGCTAGCGGGACCTACGAGCAGTACTTC. It encodes CASSLEASGTYEQYF. The full variable domain, in which reference TRBV7-2 and TRBJ2-7 provide the parts outside the CDR3, is GAGVSQSPSNKVTEKGKDVELRCDPISGHTALYWYRQSLGQGLEFLIYFQGNSAPDKSGLPSDRFSAERTGGSVSTLTIQRTQQEDSAVYLCASSLEASGTYEQYFGPGTRLTVT.

This clone was observed a single time. The same CDR3 arises from other DNA sequences in this sample as well. This rearrangement joins TRBV6-6 to TRBJ1-5; 10 bases are shared with TRBD1. The CDR3 loop spans 15 amino acids. Germline trimming cut 1 base from V and 4 bases from J; bases unmatched to any gene: 1. Germline values: CDR1 MNHNY, CDR2 SVGAGI (reference sequence). The DNA for the CDR3 is TGTGCCAGCAGTTACTTGGGACAGGGGAATCAGCCCCAGCATTTT. Its translation: CASSYLGQGNQPQHF.

This chain connects TRBV6-1 to TRBJ2-3, with TRBD2 identical over 7 bases. The ends lost 2 bases at V and 2 bases at J; junction bases unmatched: 10. The CDR3 covers 17 residues. Looked up from germline, CDR1 is MNHNS and CDR2 is SASEGT. The CDR3 sequence: CASSEYLSGGNTDTQYF. CDR3 DNA sequence: TGTGCCAGCAGTGAATACCTTTCGGGGGGAAACACAGATACGCAGTATTTT.

The V and J genes are TRBV5-4 and TRBJ2-3; 7 positions match TRBD2. Germline CDR1 is SGHNT and CDR2 is YYREEE (reference sequence). The CDR3 covers 17 residues. Trimming took 4 bases from V and 5 from J; bases not matched to a gene: 16. The CDR3: CASSPLEWREQGDTQYF. The DNA of the CDR3 is TGTGCCAGCAGCCCACTGGAGTGGCGGGAGCAAGGAGATACGCAGTATTTT.

This clone was observed a few times. The CDR3 DNA reads as TGTGCCAGCAGTCCATTGGGGGGAGAGACCCAGTACTTC. The encoded protein is CASSPLGGETQYF. The chain employs TRBV28 and TRBJ2-5; tentatively, D is TRBD2 (6 bases). Germline V lookup: CDR1 MDHEN, CDR2 SYDVKM. There are 13 residues in the CDR3. The V and J ends lost 5 bases and 4 bases respectively, with 11 bases between them.

The V and J genes are TRBV28 and TRBJ2-4, with TRBD2 matching 13 bases. The CDR3 consists of 18 residues. Germline trimming cut 3 bases from V and 1 base from J; bases unmatched to any gene: 6. CDR1 is MDHEN, CDR2 SYDVKM, per germline. The DNA for the CDR3 is TGTGCCAGCAGTTTCACTAGCGGGAGGGCCGGCGCCAAAAACATTCAGTACTTC. Amino acids: CASSFTSGRAGAKNIQYF.

This clone has just a few counts. The chain recombines TRBV11-2 with TRBJ1-2; no clear D gene. Germline lookup yields CDR1 SGHAT and CDR2 FQNNGV. The CDR3 length is 15 residues. The V and J ends lost 5 bases and 8 bases respectively, with 21 bases between them. CDR3: CASSATSEGIGGYTF. DNA for the CDR3: TGTGCCAGCAGCGCAACTTCGGAGGGTATAGGGGGCTACACCTTC.

As DNA, the CDR3 is TGTGCCAGCAGTTTATCCAGGGGGCAAGCTAACTATGGCTACACCTTC. This encodes CASSLSRGQANYGYTF. J is TRBJ1-2 and V is TRBV27; 8 bases match TRBD1. With V trimmed by 0 bases and J by 0 bases, 3 bases remained unmatched. The CDR3 runs to 16 residues. Germline CDR1 is MNHEY and CDR2 is SMNVEV (reference sequence).

The genes are TRBV7-3 and TRBJ1-1; D ambiguous. V lost 1 base and J 1 base, leaving 4 bases between the germline ends. Germline V lookup: CDR1 SGHTA, CDR2 FQGTGA. The CDR3 loop spans 13 amino acids. The CDR3 bases are TGTGCCAGCAGCTTAATGAAGAACACTGAAGCTTTCTTT. It translates to CASSLMKNTEAFF.

The V and J genes are TRBV7-9 and TRBJ1-2, with 7 bases that match TRBD1. Trimming cost V 7 bases and J 6 bases; bases outside gene matches: 14. The CDR3 has 15 amino acids. Germline-derived CDR1 and CDR2 are SEHNR and FQNEAQ (reference sequence). The CDR3 DNA reads TGTGCCAGCAACCACGTAAGGCAGGGGGGGCATGGCTACACCTTC. Translation gives CASNHVRQGGHGYTF.

The CDR3 here is CASRAGGRTDTQYF. In nucleotides, the CDR3 is TGTGCCAGTAGGGCGGGAGGGCGCACAGATACGCAGTATTTT. This chain connects TRBV19 to TRBJ2-3, with 9 bases lining up with TRBD2. V lost 6 bases, J lost 1 base, and 2 bases stayed unmatched. The CDR3 covers 14 residues. CDR1 and CDR2 from the germline V gene are LNHDA and SQIVND (reference sequence).

The chain joins TRBV15 to TRBJ2-1; possibly TRBD1 for D (6 bases). From germline, CDR1 is LNHNV and CDR2 YYDKDF (reference sequence). The CDR3 has 14 amino acids. The ends were cut back, 5 bases at V and 2 bases at J, with 10 bases in the middle. CDR3 region: CATSEGVAYNEQFF. The CDR3 DNA is TGTGCCACCAGCGAGGGGGTTGCCTACAATGAGCAGTTCTTC.

This clone was seen just once. This rearrangement joins TRBV19 to TRBJ1-2; maybe TRBD1 (6 bases). CDR1 LNHDA and CDR2 SQIVND come from the germline V gene (reference sequence). V lost 3 bases and J 9 bases, leaving 20 bases between the germline ends. The CDR3 length is 15 residues. CDR3 in DNA: TGTGCCAGTAGTATTTTCCTTTGGGCAGGGGAGAGCTACACCTTC. Its protein product is CASSIFLWAGESYTF.

The chain combines TRBV28 with TRBJ1-1; TRBD1 is a possible D gene (5 bases). Germline CDR1 MDHEN, CDR2 SYDVKM. The CDR3 has 14 residues. The V end was cut by 4 bases, the J end by 11 bases, with 20 bases between. CDR3 in amino acids: CASSSINPGRQAFF. The CDR3 DNA reads TGTGCCAGCAGTTCAATCAATCCAGGGAGGCAGGCTTTCTTT. Complete variable domain (other parts from reference TRBV28 and TRBJ1-1): DVKVTQSSRYLVKRTGEKVFLECVQDMDHENMFWYRQDPGLGLRLIYFSYDVKMKEKGDIPEGYSVSREKKERFSLILESASTNQTSMYLCASSSINPGRQAFFGQGTRLTVV.

The V and J genes are TRBV5-1 and TRBJ2-5; possible D gene TRBD1, 5 bases. V was trimmed by 3 bases and J by 4 bases, leaving 10 bases between them. Germline V gene lookup returns CDR1 SGHRS and CDR2 YFSETQ. This CDR3 is 13 amino acids long. CDR3 coding DNA: TGCGCCAGCAGCTCAGGGTTTGGAGAGACCCAGTACTTC. It yields the protein CASSSGFGETQYF.

The chain is built from TRBV5-6 and TRBJ2-5; TRBD2 might be the D (6 bases). Between the trimmed V and J ends, which lost 6 bases and 2 bases, there was a span of 20 bases. CDR1 is SGHDT and CDR2 is YYEEEE in the germline V gene. The CDR3 consists of 16 residues. Here the CDR3 reads CASTLSRDGGQETQYF. DNA of the CDR3: TGTGCCAGCACCCTTTCTAGGGACGGGGGACAAGAGACCCAGTACTTC.

The chain's CDR3 is CAWTHRMRGDTGELFF. CDR3 sequence (DNA): TGTGCCTGGACTCACCGGATGAGGGGGGACACCGGGGAGCTGTTTTTT. The genes are TRBV30 and TRBJ2-2; D possibly uses TRBD1 or TRBD2 (6 bases each). This CDR3 is built from 16 residues. The V gene lost 4 bases and the J gene lost 3 bases, with 18 bases spanning the gap. The V gene's germline CDR1 is GTSNPN and CDR2 SVGIG (reference sequence).

J is TRBJ2-5 and V is TRBV5-4; tentative D call: TRBD1 (6 bases). The CDR3 contains 14 residues. Germline V lookup: CDR1 SGHNT, CDR2 YYREEE (reference sequence). V lost 0 bases to trimming and J lost 5 bases, with 11 bases between them. This chain's CDR3 is CASSLGQEAETQYF. CDR3 coding DNA: TGTGCCAGCAGCTTGGGACAGGAAGCCGAGACCCAGTACTTC.

In its sample, this clone was seen many times. This rearrangement joins TRBV4-3 to TRBJ2-7; 8 bases map to TRBD2. J gave up 6 bases and V 1 base, and 8 bases lay outside the gene matches. The CDR3 contains 15 residues. Germline loops: CDR1 LGHNA, CDR2 YSLEER. In DNA form, the CDR3 reads TGCGCCAGCAGCCAAGTGAGCGGGAGTGTCGGCGAGCAGTACTTC. This gives the protein CASSQVSGSVGEQYF.

This rearrangement joins TRBV14 to TRBJ2-7; D is perhaps TRBD1 or TRBD2 (5 bases each). Trimming cost V 1 base and J 4 bases, with 14 bases left between them. The CDR3 extends over 15 amino acids. CDR1 is SGHDN, CDR2 FVKESK, per germline. The CDR3 coding sequence is TGTGCCAGCAGCCAAGGGTCCGGCGAGGGGTACGAGCAGTACTTC. As protein: CASSQGSGEGYEQYF.

The chain links TRBV7-8 to TRBJ2-6; 10 bases are a match to TRBD1. The ends lost 8 bases at V and 3 bases at J; junction bases unmatched: 7. The CDR3 is 16 residues long. CDR1 is SGHVS and CDR2 is FQNEAQ in the germline V gene. The CDR3 DNA reads as TGTGCCAGCGGATCCTGGGACAGGGGTGGGGCCAACGTCCTGACTTTC. Translating it yields CASGSWDRGGANVLTF.

Here the CDR3 DNA reads TGTGCCATCAGTGGAATGAGGACCTACGAGCAGTACTTC. It codes for CAISGMRTYEQYF. This rearrangement joins TRBV10-3 to TRBJ2-7; D is unclear. The ends were cut back, 4 bases at V and 2 bases at J, with 9 bases in the middle. The CDR3 length is 13 residues. CDR1 is ENHRY, CDR2 SYGVKD, per germline.

The chain employs TRBV18 and TRBJ2-6; D gene unclear. This CDR3 has 17 residues. Per the germline V gene, CDR1 is KGHSH and CDR2 is LQKENI. With 0 bases removed from V and 0 bases from J, the gap between germline ends came to 9 bases. Written as DNA, the CDR3 is TGTGCCAGCTCACCACCTCAGACACCCTCTGGGGCCAACGTCCTGACTTTC. This gives the protein CASSPPQTPSGANVLTF.

This clone was found once. The rearrangement uses TRBV7-3 and TRBJ2-5; TRBD2 matches at 11 bases. This CDR3 is 15 amino acids long. CDR1 and CDR2 (germline): SGHTA, FQGTGA. The junction had 2 bases not matched to a gene; V was cut back by 4 bases and J by 1 base. DNA for the CDR3: TGTGCCAGCAGCTCGGGACTAGCGGTCCAAGAGACCCAGTACTTC. This translates into CASSSGLAVQETQYF.